The clone carrying this TCR beta chain was seen a handful of times. Its antigen is currently unknown. This CDR3 has 15 residues. V dropped 1 base and J dropped 7 bases, with 14 bases sitting between them. CDR1 and CDR2 (germline): LGHDT, YNNKEL (reference sequence). MiXCR was run by TCRdb on the 5' RACE reads, yielding one entry per CDR3 protein. The sample holds about 480,000 distinct CDR3 sequences; under 20% are singletons and the top ten take under 1.2%. The data were obtained in a study of CD8 T cells in ankylosing spondylitis. Study-wide results and limits: Blood from ankylosing spondylitis patients appeared to carry a characteristic roughly eight-variant TCR beta motif.

The receptor was derived from a male donor with ankylosing spondylitis. The chain carries TRBV3-1 and TRBJ2-1, with D possibly TRBD2 on 5 matching bases. Sequencing was performed on blood, either unsorted or a sorted T cell fraction (not recorded which). This chain's CDR3 is CASSQVSGLGNEQFF. The CDR3 coding sequence is TGTGCCAGCAGCCAAGTCAGCGGCCTAGGTAATGAGCAGTTCTTC.